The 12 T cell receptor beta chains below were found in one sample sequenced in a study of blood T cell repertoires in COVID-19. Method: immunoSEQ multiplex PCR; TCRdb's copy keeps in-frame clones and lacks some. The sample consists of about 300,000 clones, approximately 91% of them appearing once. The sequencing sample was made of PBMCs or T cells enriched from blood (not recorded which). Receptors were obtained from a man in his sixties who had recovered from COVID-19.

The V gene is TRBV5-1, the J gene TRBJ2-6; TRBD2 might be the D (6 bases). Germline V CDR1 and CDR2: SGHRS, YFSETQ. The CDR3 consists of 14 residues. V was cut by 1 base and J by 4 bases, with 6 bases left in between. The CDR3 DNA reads TGCGCCAGCAGCTTGCTAGCGGGGGCCAACGTCCTGACTTTC. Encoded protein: CASSLLAGANVLTF.

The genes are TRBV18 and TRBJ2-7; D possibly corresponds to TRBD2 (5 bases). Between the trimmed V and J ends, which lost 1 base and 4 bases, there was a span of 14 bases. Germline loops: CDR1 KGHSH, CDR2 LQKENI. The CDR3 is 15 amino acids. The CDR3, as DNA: TGTGCCAGCTCACCACAAAGCGGCAAAATATACGAGCAGTACTTC. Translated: CASSPQSGKIYEQYF. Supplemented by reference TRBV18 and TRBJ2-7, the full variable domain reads NAGVMQNPRHLVRRRGQEARLRCSPMKGHSHVYWYRQLPEEGLKFMVYLQKENIIDESGMPKERFSAEFPKEGPSILRIQQVVRGDSAAYFCASSPQSGKIYEQYFGPGTRLTVT.

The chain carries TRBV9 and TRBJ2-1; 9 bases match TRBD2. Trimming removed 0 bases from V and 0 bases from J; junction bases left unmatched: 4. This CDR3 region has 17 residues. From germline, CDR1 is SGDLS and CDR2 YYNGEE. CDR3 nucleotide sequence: TGTGCCAGCAGCGTAGGTAATAGCGGGAGCTCCTACAATGAGCAGTTCTTC. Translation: CASSVGNSGSSYNEQFF.

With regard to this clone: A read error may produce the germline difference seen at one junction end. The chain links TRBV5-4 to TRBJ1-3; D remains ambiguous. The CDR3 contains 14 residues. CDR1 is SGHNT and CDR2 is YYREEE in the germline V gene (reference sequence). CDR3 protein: CATSQADSGNTIYF. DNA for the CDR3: TGTGCCACCAGCCAGGCTGACTCTGGAAACACCATATATTTT.

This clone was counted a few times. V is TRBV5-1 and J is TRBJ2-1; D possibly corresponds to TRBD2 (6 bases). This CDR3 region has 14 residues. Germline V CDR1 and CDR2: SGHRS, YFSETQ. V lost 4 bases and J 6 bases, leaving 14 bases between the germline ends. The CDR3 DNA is TGCGCCAGCAGCCCTGGGTCCGGGGGCAATGAGCAGTTCTTC. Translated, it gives CASSPGSGGNEQFF.

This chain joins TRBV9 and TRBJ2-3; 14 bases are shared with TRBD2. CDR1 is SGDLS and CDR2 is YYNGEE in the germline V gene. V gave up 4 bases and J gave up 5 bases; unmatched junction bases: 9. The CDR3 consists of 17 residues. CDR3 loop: CASSPTGGTSGRDTQYF. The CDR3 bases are TGTGCCAGCAGCCCAACCGGAGGGACTAGCGGGAGAGATACGCAGTATTTT.

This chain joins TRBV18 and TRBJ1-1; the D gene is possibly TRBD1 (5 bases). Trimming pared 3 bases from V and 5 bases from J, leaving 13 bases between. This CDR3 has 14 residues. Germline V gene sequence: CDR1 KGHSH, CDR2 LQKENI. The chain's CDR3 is CASSPDQGETEAFF. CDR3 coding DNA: TGTGCCAGCTCACCCGACCAGGGTGAAACTGAAGCTTTCTTT.

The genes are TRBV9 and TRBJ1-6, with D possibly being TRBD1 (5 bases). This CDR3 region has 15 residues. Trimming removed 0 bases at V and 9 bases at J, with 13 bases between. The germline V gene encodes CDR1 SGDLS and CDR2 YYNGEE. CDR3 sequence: CASSVEGRSVSPLHF. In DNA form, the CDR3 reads TGTGCCAGCAGCGTAGAGGGGAGGTCCGTTTCACCCCTCCACTTT.

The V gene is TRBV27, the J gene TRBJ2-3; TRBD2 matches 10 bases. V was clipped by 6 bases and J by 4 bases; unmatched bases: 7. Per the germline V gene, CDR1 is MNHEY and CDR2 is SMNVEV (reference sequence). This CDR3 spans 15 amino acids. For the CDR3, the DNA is TGTGCCAGCAGCCAACTAGCGGGACGTGCAGATACGCAGTATTTT. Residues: CASSQLAGRADTQYF.

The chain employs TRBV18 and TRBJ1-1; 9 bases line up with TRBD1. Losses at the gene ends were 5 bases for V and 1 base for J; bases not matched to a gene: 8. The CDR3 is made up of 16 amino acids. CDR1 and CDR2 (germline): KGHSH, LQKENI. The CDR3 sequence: CASSLQGASRNTEAFF. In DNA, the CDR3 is TGTGCCAGCTCATTACAGGGGGCGAGTAGGAACACTGAAGCTTTCTTT. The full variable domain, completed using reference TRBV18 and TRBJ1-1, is NAGVMQNPRHLVRRRGQEARLRCSPMKGHSHVYWYRQLPEEGLKFMVYLQKENIIDESGMPKERFSAEFPKEGPSILRIQQVVRGDSAAYFCASSLQGASRNTEAFFGQGTRLTVV.

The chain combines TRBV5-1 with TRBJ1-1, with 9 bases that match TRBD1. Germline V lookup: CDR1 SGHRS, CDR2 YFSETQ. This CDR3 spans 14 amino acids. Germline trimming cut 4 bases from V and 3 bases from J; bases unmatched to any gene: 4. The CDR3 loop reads CASSDDRGDTEAFF. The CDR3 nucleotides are TGCGCCAGCAGCGACGACAGGGGGGACACTGAAGCTTTCTTT.

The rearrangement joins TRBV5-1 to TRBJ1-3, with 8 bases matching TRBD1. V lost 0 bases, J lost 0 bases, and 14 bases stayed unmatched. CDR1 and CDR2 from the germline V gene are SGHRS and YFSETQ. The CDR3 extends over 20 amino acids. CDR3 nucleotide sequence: TGCGCCAGCAGCTTGGCTCGCGACAGGGGCGACTACAACTCTGGAAACACCATATATTTT. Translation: CASSLARDRGDYNSGNTIYF.